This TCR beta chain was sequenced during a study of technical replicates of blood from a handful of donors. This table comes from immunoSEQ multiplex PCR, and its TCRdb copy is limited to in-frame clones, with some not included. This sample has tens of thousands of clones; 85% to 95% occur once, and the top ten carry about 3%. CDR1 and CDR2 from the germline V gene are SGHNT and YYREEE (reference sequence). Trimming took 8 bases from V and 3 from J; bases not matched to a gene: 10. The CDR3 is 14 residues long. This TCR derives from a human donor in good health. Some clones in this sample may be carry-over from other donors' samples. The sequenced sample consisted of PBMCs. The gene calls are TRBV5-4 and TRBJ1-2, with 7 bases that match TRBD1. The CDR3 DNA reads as TGTGCCAGTCGTAGGGACAGATGGGACTATGGCTACACCTTC. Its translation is CASRRDRWDYGYTF.